A selection of T cell receptor beta chains follows, all from one sample in a study of T-cell reconstitution after alpha-beta-depleted transplantation in children. TCRdb processed the PCR reads anew with MiXCR; each CDR3 protein has one entry. The sample lists 450,000 to 600,000 distinct CDR3 sequences; around a third were seen once. Specimen: PBMCs from the stem cell graft donor, collected from the stem cell graft. The receptor source for this set is a human donor who donated a stem cell graft to a child with aplastic anemia. Both conserved end residues are part of each CDR3. The D gene is left open where the match is weak. Some rows mark clone size as missing; the rest say once, few, many or name a class of expanded clone.

cdr3_aa | cdr3_nt | clone_size | j_call | d_call | v_call
CSADRNGYTF | TGCAGTGCTGACAGAAATGGCTACACCTTC | . | TRBJ1-2 | . | TRBV20-1
CASLGQRAYEQYF | TGTGCCAGTTTGGGACAGCGAGCCTACGAGCAGTACTTC | . | TRBJ2-7 | TRBD1 | TRBV6-2/TRBV6-3
CASSPTSGTSGNTIYF | TGTGCCAGCAGCCCGACATCCGGGACCTCTGGAAACACCATATATTTT | . | TRBJ1-3 | . | TRBV3-1
CASSVTRGGAKNIQYF | TGTGCCAGCAGTGTCACTAGGGGGGGAGCCAAAAACATTCAGTACTTC | . | TRBJ2-4 | . | TRBV12-3/TRBV12-4
CASRRTSGADTQYF | TGTGCCAGCAGACGGACTAGCGGCGCAGATACGCAGTATTTT | few | TRBJ2-3 | TRBD2 | TRBV6-4
CASSSSRPQGTQYF | TGTGCCAGCAGCTCCTCTCGCCCGCAGGGGACCCAGTACTTC | many | TRBJ2-5 | . | TRBV7-2
CSAGTSLAKNIQYF | TGCAGTGCTGGGACTAGCCTAGCCAAAAACATTCAGTACTTC | . | TRBJ2-4 | TRBD2 | TRBV20-1
CSALRGGGTEAFF | TGCAGTGCATTGAGAGGGGGGGGCACTGAAGCTTTCTTT | . | TRBJ1-1 | . | TRBV20-1
CSALDAGGRKEQFF | TGCAGTGCTCTGGACGCGGGAGGAAGGAAGGAGCAGTTCTTC | few | TRBJ2-1 | TRBD2 | TRBV20-1
CASSLALDASGNTIYF | TGCGCCAGCAGCTTGGCGCTGGACGCCTCTGGAAACACCATATATTTT | . | TRBJ1-3 | . | TRBV5-1
CASSYPLGTIQETQYF | TGTGCCAGCAGTTACCCACTAGGGACCATACAAGAGACCCAGTACTTC | . | TRBJ2-5 | . | TRBV6-2/TRBV6-3
CASSYDRGRYQETQYF | TGTGCCAGCAGCTACGACAGGGGTCGATACCAAGAGACCCAGTACTTC | . | TRBJ2-5 | TRBD1 | TRBV12-3/TRBV12-4
CAISEDGSSGNTIYF | TGTGCCATCAGTGAGGACGGCAGCTCTGGAAACACCATATATTTT | . | TRBJ1-3 | . | TRBV10-3
CASSPQQGTSRLF | TGTGCCAGCAGCCCGCAACAGGGAACTAGTAGGCTCTTC | . | TRBJ2-1 | . | TRBV3-1
CASSLQGEAQHF | TGTGCCAGCAGTTTACAGGGTGAGGCCCAGCATTTT | . | TRBJ1-5 | . | TRBV27
CASSLRLAARETQYF | TGTGCCAGCAGCTTGCGACTAGCGGCCCGAGAGACCCAGTACTTC | . | TRBJ2-5 | TRBD2 | TRBV7-8
CASTPMWATSYEQYF | TGTGCCAGCACCCCTATGTGGGCGACCTCCTACGAGCAGTACTTC | . | TRBJ2-7 | . | TRBV7-2
CASSLVTDPFFDQPQHF | TGCGCCAGCAGCCTCGTGACCGACCCCTTTTTTGATCAGCCCCAGCATTTT | few | TRBJ1-5 | . | TRBV4-1
CAWNIGLAGEDTQYF | TGTGCCTGGAATATCGGACTAGCGGGAGAAGATACGCAGTATTTT | few | TRBJ2-3 | TRBD2 | TRBV30
CASSRGGNMNTEAFF | TGTGCCAGCAGTCGCGGGGGGAACATGAACACTGAAGCTTTCTTT | . | TRBJ1-1 | . | TRBV6-1
CSVRGTEFYEQYF | TGCAGCGTTCGAGGGACAGAGTTCTACGAGCAGTACTTC | . | TRBJ2-7 | TRBD1 | TRBV29-1
CAISEQRQGPMGEQYF | TGTGCCATCAGTGAACAGCGGCAGGGCCCGATGGGGGAGCAGTACTTC | . | TRBJ2-7 | . | TRBV10-3
CASSEVPYPSNTGELFF | TGTGCCAGCAGCGAAGTTCCCTATCCATCGAACACCGGGGAGCTGTTTTTT | . | TRBJ2-2 | . | TRBV7-8
CASSQDKVLSIYDEQFF | TGCGCCAGCAGCCAAGATAAGGTCCTCTCTATCTACGATGAGCAGTTCTTC | . | TRBJ2-1 | . | TRBV4-3
CSISDPYSNQPQHF | TGCAGTATTTCGGACCCCTATAGCAATCAGCCCCAGCATTTT | once | TRBJ1-5 | . | TRBV20-1
CASRQGGGRTEAFF | TGTGCCAGCAGACAAGGGGGGGGTCGGACTGAAGCTTTCTTT | . | TRBJ1-1 | . | TRBV12-3/TRBV12-4
CASSLSGAGYGYTF | TGTGCCAGCAGCTTAAGTGGGGCAGGCTATGGCTACACCTTC | . | TRBJ1-2 | . | TRBV7-2
CASSFMTGTSGRNTGELFF | TGTGCCAGCAGTTTTATGACCGGGACTAGCGGGAGAAACACCGGGGAGCTGTTTTTT | . | TRBJ2-2 | TRBD2 | TRBV6-2/TRBV6-3
CASSPSGRIGQYF | TGTGCCAGCAGCCCTAGCGGGAGGATCGGGCAGTACTTC | . | TRBJ2-7 | TRBD2 | TRBV6-2/TRBV6-3
CASSGWDRGQFF | TGTGCCAGCAGTGGGTGGGACAGGGGGCAGTTCTTC | . | TRBJ2-1 | TRBD1 | TRBV27
CASSQVQTMITEAFF | TGTGCCAGCAGCCAAGTCCAGACGATGATCACTGAAGCTTTCTTT | . | TRBJ1-1 | . | TRBV3-1
CASRPDSGNEQFF | TGTGCCAGCAGACCCGATAGCGGTAATGAGCAGTTCTTC | . | TRBJ2-1 | . | TRBV27